Here is one T cell receptor beta chain with its context. The junction departs from the called germline gene at one end, perhaps through a read error. Produced via immunoSEQ multiplex PCR; TCRdb's table is partial and in-frame only. The sample consists of about 190,000 clones, about 85% of them appearing once. CDR1 and CDR2 (germline): SEHNR, FQNEAQ (reference sequence). The CDR3 is 12 amino acids. The data are from a study of blood T cell repertoires in COVID-19. As for the study in general: Samples representing acute and convalescent COVID-19 were sourced from the United States, Italy and Spain. T cells, B-cell-depleted T cells, or PBMCs provided the cDNA or gDNA that served as material.

The sequenced material came from peripheral blood. The chain joins TRBV7-9 to TRBJ1-2, with TRBD1 matching over 12 bases. The clonotype comes from a man aged 25-45 years with acute or convalescent COVID-19. CDR3 sequence: CASSPGTGGARF. CDR3 nucleotides: TGTGCCAGCAGCCCCGGGACAGGGGGCGCCCGCTTC.